This T cell receptor beta chain appears in the sequencing data of a study of T-cell reconstitution after alpha-beta-depleted transplantation in children. Using unique molecular identifiers, the investigators prepared the TCRbeta library. TCRdb re-called the PCR reads with MiXCR, one entry per CDR3 protein. The sample contains about 610,000 distinct CDR3 sequences, more than 9% of which appear only once. V gave up 10 bases and J gave up 5 bases, with 17 bases separating them. Germline V CDR1 and CDR2: MGHDK, SYGVNS. The CDR3 is made up of 13 amino acids. The chain couples TRBV25-1 to TRBJ1-2; the D gene is possibly TRBD1 (6 bases). This sequence was found in a human donor who donated a stem cell graft to a child with acute myeloid leukemia. The sample was PBMCs from the stem cell graft donor, taken from the stem cell graft. CDR3 nucleotides: TGTGCCACCAACGGACAGACGACATATGGCTACACCTTC. Translation: CATNGQTTYGYTF.